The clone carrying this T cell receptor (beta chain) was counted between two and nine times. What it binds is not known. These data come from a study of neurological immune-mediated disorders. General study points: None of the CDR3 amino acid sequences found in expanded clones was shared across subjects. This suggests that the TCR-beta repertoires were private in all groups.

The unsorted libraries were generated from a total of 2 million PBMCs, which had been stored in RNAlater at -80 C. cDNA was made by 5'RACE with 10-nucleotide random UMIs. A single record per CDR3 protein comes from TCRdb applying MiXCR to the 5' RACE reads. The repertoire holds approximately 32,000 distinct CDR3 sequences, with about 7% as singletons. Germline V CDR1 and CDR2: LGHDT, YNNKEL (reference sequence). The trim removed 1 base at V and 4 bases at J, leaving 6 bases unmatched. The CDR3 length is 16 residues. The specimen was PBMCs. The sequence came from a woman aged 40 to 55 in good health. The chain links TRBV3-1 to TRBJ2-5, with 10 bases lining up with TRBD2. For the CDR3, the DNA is TGTGCCAGCAGCCAAGGTACTAGCGGGAAAAGAGAGACCCAGTACTTC. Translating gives CASSQGTSGKRETQYF.